This T cell receptor (beta chain) was retrieved from a study of blood T cell repertoires in COVID-19. Germline CDR1 and CDR2: GTSNPN and SVGIG (reference sequence). V shed 2 bases and J shed 8 bases, with 18 bases lying between them. The CDR3 has 15 amino acids. In the authors' workflow: Estimation of nucleated cell counts relied on the amplification of reference gene primers. Sequenced by immunoSEQ multiplex PCR; TCRdb stores in-frame clones only, minus some. The DNA gave D and trimming, while V, J and clone size come from that table. The profile shows 150,000 to 200,000 clones, over 80% of them singletons.

The chain carries TRBV30 and TRBJ1-4; D perhaps matches TRBD1 (5 bases). The TCR was taken from a woman aged 40 to 50 with acute or convalescent COVID-19. Sequencing was done on a sample of peripheral blood. CDR3 region: CAWSQQGAVNEKLFF. The CDR3 DNA follows: TGTGCCTGGAGTCAGCAGGGCGCGGTGAACGAAAAACTGTTTTTT.